The clone carrying this T cell receptor (beta chain) was detected once. CDR3 length equals 13 residues. The V gene end was trimmed by 4 bases and the J gene end by 9 bases; junction bases not matched to a gene: 6. CDR1 and CDR2 from the germline V gene are SEHNR and FQNEAQ (reference sequence). The sample belongs to a study of blood T cell repertoires in COVID-19. Study as a whole: Acute and convalescent COVID-19 specimens originated in the United States, Italy and Spain. T cells, B-cell-depleted T cells, or PBMCs supplied cDNA or gDNA.

Original analysis: Counts of nucleated cells, estimated from reference gene primer amplification, were obtained. Using immunoSEQ multiplex PCR, the repertoire was profiled, and TCRdb retains in-frame clones only, with some absent. The V and J calls and clone size are taken from that table; D and trimming were inferred from the DNA. Here the sample spans just over 85,000 clones, 80% to 90% being singletons. The TCR was taken from a man aged 50-59 years with acute or convalescent COVID-19. The genes are TRBV7-9 and TRBJ1-1; 9 nucleotides line up with TRBD1. Material: peripheral blood. The CDR3 nucleotides are TGTGCCAGCAGCTCCCGGGACAGGGCTCAAGCTTTCTTT. Protein: CASSSRDRAQAFF.